The 22 T cell receptor beta chains in this list originate from one sample, sequenced in a study of T cells in Graves' hyperthyroidism and ophthalmopathy. From RNA transcripts, TCR beta CDR3 regions were amplified. TCR CDR3 underwent first-round RT-PCR with the HTBI primer set. TCRdb re-derived calls from the multiplex PCR reads in MiXCR, one entry per CDR3 protein. The sample has a few hundred thousand distinct CDR3 sequences, 46% seen once. The sequenced sample consisted of peripheral blood or thyroid tissue (not recorded which). These receptors all stem from a woman between 18 and 30 years old with Graves' hyperthyroidism.

V and J are TRBV27 and TRBJ2-6; TRBD2 aligns across 7 bases. This CDR3 comprises 16 residues. J lost 2 bases, V lost 5 bases, and 6 bases had no gene match. Germline V CDR1 and CDR2: MNHEY, SMNVEV (reference sequence). The CDR3 is CASSPGRFTGANVLTF. In DNA, the CDR3 is TGTGCCAGCAGTCCCGGGAGGTTCACTGGGGCCAACGTCCTGACTTTC.

This clonotype has at least ten counts. The chain couples TRBV5-6 to TRBJ1-2, with a possible D match to TRBD1 (6 bases). The CDR3 length is 13 residues. V was cut by 4 bases and J by 7 bases, with 14 bases left in between. The germline CDR1 and CDR2 sequences are SGHDT and YYEEEE. CDR3: CASSLGAYSGYTF. The CDR3 nucleotides are TGTGCCAGCAGCCTGGGGGCTTATAGTGGCTACACCTTC. Drawing the rest from reference TRBV5-6 and TRBJ1-2, the complete variable domain is DAGVTQSPTHLIKTRGQQVTLRCSPKSGHDTVSWYQQALGQGPQFIFQYYEEEERQRGNFPDRFSGHQFPNYSSELNVNALLLGDSALYLCASSLGAYSGYTFGSGTRLTVV.

The chain is built from TRBV2 and TRBJ2-7, with 9 bases lining up with TRBD1. CDR1 and CDR2 from the germline V gene are SNHLY and FYNNEI. There are 14 residues in the CDR3. Germline trimming cut 7 bases from V and 0 bases from J; bases unmatched to any gene: 4. For the CDR3, the DNA is TGTGCCAGCACCGGGGACAGGGTCTCCTACGAGCAGTACTTC. Its protein is CASTGDRVSYEQYF.

On this clonotype itself: A read error may explain this, as a much larger clone is one base away. This chain connects TRBV24-1 to TRBJ2-2; 7 bases line up with TRBD1. The CDR3 contains 17 residues. Germline V gene lookup returns CDR1 KGHDR and CDR2 SFDVKD. This CDR3 reads CATARAPGTAYTGELLF. The CDR3 bases are TGTGCCACAGCCAGGGCTCCCGGGACAGCTTACACCGGGGAGCTGCTTTTT.

As to this clonotype: One junction end disagrees with the germline gene, perhaps due to a read error. The chain combines TRBV29-1 with TRBJ1-1; a weak D match, TRBD1 (6 bases). The CDR3 sequence is 14 residues long. The germline V gene encodes CDR1 SQVTM and CDR2 ANQGSEA. The CDR3 loop is CSVGGTGLGTEAFF. CDR3 coding DNA: TGCAGCGTAGGGGGGACGGGCTTGGGCACTGAGGCTTTCTTT.

The rearrangement uses TRBV7-3 and TRBJ1-1; maybe TRBD1 (6 bases). Looked up from germline, CDR1 is SGHTA and CDR2 is FQGTGA. V lost 2 bases to trimming and J lost 6 bases, with 13 bases between them. This CDR3 is 14 amino acids long. CDR3 DNA sequence: TGTGCCAGCAGCTTACAACAGGGTGAGGCTGAAGCTTTCTTT. It encodes CASSLQQGEAEAFF.

This clonotype was counted many times. This chain links TRBV7-9 with TRBJ2-2; tentative D call: TRBD2 (6 bases). V was trimmed by 6 bases and J by 1 base, leaving 12 bases between them. The CDR3 extends over 15 amino acids. Germline CDR1 and CDR2: SEHNR and FQNEAQ (reference sequence). CDR3: CASRVGRLNTGELFF. In DNA form, the CDR3 reads TGTGCCAGCAGAGTAGGGAGGTTGAACACCGGGGAGCTGTTTTTT.

V and J are TRBV29-1 and TRBJ2-3; TRBD1 matches at 8 bases. V trimming: 6 bases; J trimming: 1 base; junction bases outside the gene matches: 9. The CDR3 length is 15 residues. Per the germline V gene, CDR1 is SQVTM and CDR2 is ANQGSEA. The CDR3 region has the DNA TGCAGCGTAGTTGGGACAGGTCTGGGCACAGATACGCAGTATTTT. The encoded protein is CSVVGTGLGTDTQYF.

As concerns this clonotype: One base away lies a much larger clone, so this may be a sequencing read error. The V and J genes are TRBV13 and TRBJ1-1; D is uncertain. The ends were cut back, 11 bases at V and 3 bases at J, with 16 bases in the middle. This CDR3 is 13 amino acids long. Germline loops: CDR1 PRHDT, CDR2 FYEKMQ (reference sequence). DNA of the CDR3: TGTGCCGCCTGGGGAACAGAGGACACTGAAGCTTTCTTT. Translating it yields CAAWGTEDTEAFF.

This clonotype was picked up many times. This chain connects TRBV4-1 to TRBJ2-5; 9 positions match TRBD1. Germline CDR1 and CDR2: MGHRA and YSYEKL. The CDR3 is 16 amino acids. V was pared by 2 bases and J by 4 bases, with 8 bases of the junction left unmatched. The CDR3 DNA reads as TGCGCCAGCAGCCAACCCGGGACAGGGATAAGAGAGACCCAGTACTTC. Its protein is CASSQPGTGIRETQYF.

In this sample, this clonotype turned up once. An end of the junction differs from the germline gene, which may be a read error. The chain joins TRBV7-9 to TRBJ1-1; weak D call: TRBD1 (5 bases). The CDR3 sequence is 15 residues long. Germline CDR1 SEHNR, CDR2 FQNEAQ (reference sequence). DNA for the CDR3: TGCGCCAGCAGCTTAAGGGGCAGGATGAGCACTGAAGCTTTCTTT. Residues: CASSLRGRMSTEAFF.

This clonotype was observed a few times. The rearrangement uses TRBV20-1 and TRBJ2-2, with 11 bases identical to TRBD1. V gave up 0 bases and J gave up 5 bases; unmatched junction bases: 5. This CDR3 spans 16 amino acids. Germline loops: CDR1 DFQATT, CDR2 SNEGSKA (reference sequence). CDR3 nucleotides: TGCAGTGCTAGAGACCCGGGACAGGGGGGGACCGGGGAGCTGTTTTTT. Its protein product is CSARDPGQGGTGELFF.

This clonotype has only one observation. A read error may produce the germline difference seen at one junction end. The J gene is TRBJ1-6, the V gene TRBV27; D remains unclear. CDR1 is MNHEY, CDR2 SMNVEV, per germline (reference sequence). There are 14 residues in the CDR3. The CDR3, as DNA: TGTGCCAGCAGTTCCTCATCTCAAAGAAGGGCCCTCCGCTTT. Translated, it gives CASSSSSQRRALRF.

The chain uses TRBV10-3 and TRBJ2-7; tentative D call: TRBD1 (6 bases). This CDR3 comprises 17 residues. Germline CDR1 and CDR2: ENHRY and SYGVKD. Trimming shortened V by 5 bases and J by 5 bases, and 25 bases separated the two germline ends. The CDR3 spells CAISYRGTGSAVHEQYF. CDR3 in DNA: TGTGCCATCAGTTACCGGGGCACAGGGAGCGCAGTCCACGAGCAGTACTTC.

This clonotype was found many times. J is TRBJ2-7 and V is TRBV29-1; 8 bases fit TRBD2. Germline values: CDR1 SQVTM, CDR2 ANQGSEA. V was clipped by 5 bases and J by 3 bases; unmatched bases: 12. This CDR3 region has 15 residues. CDR3 nucleotides: TGCAGCGTTTCAGCGGGAGCCACCCTCCACTACGAGCAGTACTTC. Translating gives CSVSAGATLHYEQYF.

This clonotype was seen repeatedly, ten times or more. The chain couples TRBV7-2 to TRBJ2-7; no clear D. This CDR3 contains 13 residues. V gave up 6 bases and J gave up 3 bases, with 12 bases separating them. Germline values: CDR1 SGHTA, CDR2 FQGNSA. The DNA of the CDR3 is TGTGCCAGCAGATCCGGGCCGAACTACGAGCAGTACTTC. Translation gives CASRSGPNYEQYF.

This clonotype has a handful of counts. The chain uses TRBV30 and TRBJ2-7, with 10 bases fitting TRBD1. The V segment lost 2 bases and the J segment 4 bases; nucleotides outside the gene matches: 5. This CDR3 comprises 14 residues. Germline V gives CDR1 GTSNPN, CDR2 SVGIG (reference sequence). The CDR3 here is CAWSTGTGDYEQYF. CDR3 nucleotide sequence: TGTGCCTGGAGTACCGGGACAGGGGATTACGAGCAGTACTTC.

This clonotype was recorded at least ten times. The J gene is TRBJ2-5, the V gene TRBV7-2; D unclear. The germline V and J ends were trimmed by 4 bases and 5 bases, with 5 bases remaining between them. This CDR3 region has 11 residues. CDR1 and CDR2 (germline): SGHTA, FQGNSA. CDR3 in amino acids: CASSYIETQYF. In DNA, the CDR3 is TGTGCCAGCAGCTATATTGAGACCCAGTACTTC.

The V gene is TRBV10-3, the J gene TRBJ1-4; D is uncertain. Germline V lookup: CDR1 ENHRY, CDR2 SYGVKD. The CDR3 has 14 residues. V lost 2 bases, J lost 8 bases, and 12 bases lay in between. This CDR3 is CAISESGVGEKLFF. The CDR3 DNA follows: TGTGCCATCAGTGAGAGCGGGGTAGGGGAAAAACTGTTTTTT.

There are many counts of this clonotype. The chain combines TRBV2 with TRBJ2-7; a possible D gene is TRBD1 (6 bases). This CDR3 spans 13 amino acids. Trimming stripped 5 bases from V and 4 bases from J, with 12 bases between. The germline gives CDR1 SNHLY, CDR2 FYNNEI. The CDR3 region is CASSTGTRYEQYF. The CDR3 DNA reads TGTGCCAGCAGTACCGGGACAAGATACGAGCAGTACTTC.

V is TRBV19 and J is TRBJ2-7, with 9 bases fitting TRBD1. The trim removed 0 bases at V and 5 bases at J, leaving 8 bases unmatched. Germline assignment: CDR1 LNHDA and CDR2 SQIVND (reference sequence). CDR3 size: 16 residues. CDR3 loop: CASSIDKGQGRNEQYF. The CDR3 DNA reads as TGTGCCAGTAGTATAGATAAGGGACAGGGAAGAAACGAGCAGTACTTC.

This clonotype was counted only a few times. The gene calls are TRBV12-3 or TRBV12-4 and TRBJ2-7; 9 nucleotides align to TRBD2. CDR3 length: 16 amino acids. With V trimmed by 0 bases and J by 6 bases, 9 bases remained unmatched. The chain's CDR3 is CASSLAGAGGFLEQYF. CDR3 sequence (DNA): TGTGCCAGCAGTTTAGCCGGCGCGGGAGGGTTTCTCGAGCAGTACTTC.